Described below is a single TCR beta chain sequence and its context. Its antigen is as yet unknown. This sample is part of a study of CD8+CD57+ T cells in acquired aplastic anemia. Patients sequenced had flow cytometry evidence of CD8+CD57+ cell expansion. With 0 bases removed from V and 8 bases from J, the gap between germline ends came to 3 bases. Per germline, CDR1 SGDLS and CDR2 YYNGEE. The CDR3 totals 11 residues. General observations from the study: In common between the patients and the controls were some 28 CD8+ CDR3 sequences. With respect to CD8+ Simpson's diversity, patients and controls did not differ significantly.

The use of genomic DNA as template underpinned the TCR beta VDJ and CDR3 profiling. TCRdb redid the calling of the reads with MiXCR, one entry per CDR3 protein. The repertoire holds about 180,000 distinct CDR3 sequences, with around 50% as singletons. This chain links TRBV9 with TRBJ2-1, with D hard to call. This receptor was identified in a human donor with aplastic anemia. Specimen: sorted CD4+, CD8+, or CD8+CD57+ T cells (not recorded which) from PBMCs. CDR3 residues: CASSVGYEQFF. In DNA form, the CDR3 reads TGTGCCAGCAGCGTAGGTTATGAGCAGTTCTTC.